These T cell receptor beta chains were read from a single sample in a study of shared clonotypes between healthy human individuals. Clones were read by immunoSEQ multiplex PCR, and TCRdb kept only the in-frame ones, dropping some. The sample has roughly 550,000 clones, over 95% seen once. The source material was naive CD8+ T cells sorted from blood. Every receptor here comes from a woman aged 25 to 39 in good health. The CDR3 runs from the conserved cysteine through the conserved F or W. Each record gives: V gene, D gene, J gene, clone size, CDR3 protein, CDR3 DNA. The D gene is left open where the match is weak. Only part of the rows carry a size: once, few, many, or a class if the clone is expanded.

V: TRBV14; D: TRBD2; J: TRBJ2-5; size: .; CDR3: CASSPTPGLENQETQYF; DNA: TGTGCCAGCAGCCCCACACCGGGACTAGAAAACCAAGAGACCCAGTACTTC
V: TRBV6-5; D: .; J: TRBJ2-7; size: .; CDR3: CASSQGHDYEQYF; DNA: TGTGCCAGCAGTCAGGGACATGATTACGAGCAGTACTTC
V: TRBV27; D: TRBD1; J: TRBJ2-1; size: .; CDR3: CASSLSRGTADNEQFF; DNA: TGTGCCAGCAGTTTATCTAGAGGGACAGCTGACAATGAGCAGTTCTTC
V: TRBV2; D: TRBD2; J: TRBJ2-3; size: .; CDR3: CASSVGLAGLEDTQYF; DNA: TGTGCCAGCAGTGTAGGGCTAGCGGGGCTCGAGGATACGCAGTATTTT
V: TRBV30; D: TRBD1; J: TRBJ1-2; size: few; CDR3: CAWSVGTGYGYTF; DNA: TGTGCCTGGAGTGTCGGGACAGGGTATGGCTACACCTTC
V: TRBV7-9; D: .; J: TRBJ2-2; size: .; CDR3: CASLGTNNTGELFF; DNA: TGTGCCAGCCTTGGGACAAATAACACCGGGGAGCTGTTTTTT
V: TRBV7-9; D: .; J: TRBJ2-2; size: once; CDR3: CASSPEGAGANTGELFF; DNA: TGTGCCAGCTCCCCCGAAGGAGCAGGGGCAAACACCGGGGAGCTGTTTTTT
V: TRBV2; D: TRBD1; J: TRBJ2-2; size: .; CDR3: CASSDLGQVTTGELFF; DNA: TGTGCCAGCAGCGACCTCGGACAGGTGACCACCGGGGAGCTGTTTTTT
V: TRBV5-5; D: .; J: TRBJ1-1; size: .; CDR3: CASSLVEASNTEAFF; DNA: TGTGCCAGCAGCTTGGTGGAGGCCTCGAACACTGAAGCTTTCTTT
V: TRBV7-8; D: TRBD2; J: TRBJ2-7; size: .; CDR3: CATTIVGLAGGGGEQYF; DNA: TGTGCCACTACCATCGTGGGACTAGCGGGAGGAGGGGGCGAGCAGTACTTC
V: TRBV6-1; D: .; J: TRBJ1-4; size: once; CDR3: CASTTHTGSDEKLFF; DNA: TGTGCCAGCACTACTCACACAGGATCCGATGAAAAACTGTTTTTT